The subject of this entry is one TCR beta chain. The sample comes from a study of T cell changes during pregnancy in multiple sclerosis. Sequencing used immunoSEQ multiplex PCR; TCRdb keeps in-frame clones, though not all of them. The top ten hold 9% to 10% of the sample, which has fewer than 45,000 clones, about 90% seen once. The ends were cut back, 2 bases at V and 0 bases at J, with 14 bases in the middle. Germline V CDR1 and CDR2: MNHNS, SASEGT. This CDR3 is built from 17 residues. The sequence came from a female donor with multiple sclerosis, enrolled in a pregnancy study. This chain uses TRBV6-1 with TRBJ1-3, with D tentatively TRBD1 (5 bases). The sample was CD8+ T cells from peripheral blood mononuclear cells, taken in the first trimester of pregnancy. The CDR3 nucleotides are TGTGCCAGCAGTGAACTTTGGGGCTTAAACTCTGGAAACACCATATATTTT. Protein: CASSELWGLNSGNTIYF.